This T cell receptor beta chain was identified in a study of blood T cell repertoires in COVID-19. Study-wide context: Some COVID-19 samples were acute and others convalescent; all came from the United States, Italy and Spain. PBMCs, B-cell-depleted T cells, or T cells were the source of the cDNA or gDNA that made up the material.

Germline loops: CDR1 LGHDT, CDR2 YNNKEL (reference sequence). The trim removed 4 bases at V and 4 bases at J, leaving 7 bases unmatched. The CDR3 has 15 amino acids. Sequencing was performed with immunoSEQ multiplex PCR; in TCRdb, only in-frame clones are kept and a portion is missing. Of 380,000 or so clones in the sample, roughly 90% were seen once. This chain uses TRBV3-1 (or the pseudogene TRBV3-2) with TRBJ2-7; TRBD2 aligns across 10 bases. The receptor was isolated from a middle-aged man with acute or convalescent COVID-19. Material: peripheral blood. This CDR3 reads CASSPQRGGRYEQYF. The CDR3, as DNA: TGTGCCAGCAGCCCACAGCGGGGGGGCCGTTACGAGCAGTACTTC.